A selection of T cell receptor beta chains follows, all from one sample in a study of blood T cell repertoires in COVID-19. Clones were sequenced by immunoSEQ multiplex PCR, and TCRdb holds only the in-frame ones, with some missing. The table includes a few hundred thousand clones, about 87% detected once. Sequencing input: PBMCs or T cells enriched from blood (not recorded which). These receptors were collected from a young man with acute COVID-19. Both conserved end residues are part of each CDR3. Fields, in order: CDR3 protein, J gene, V gene, D gene. D genes are given only for firm matches.

CDR3aa: CASSRDSPADTQYF
j_gene: TRBJ2-3
v_gene: TRBV2
d_gene: -

CDR3aa: CASSTDRYASELFF
j_gene: TRBJ2-2
v_gene: TRBV19
d_gene: -

CDR3aa: CASSSSGRKNSPLHF
j_gene: TRBJ1-6
v_gene: TRBV11-2
d_gene: -

CDR3aa: CASSLPPTGHF
j_gene: TRBJ1-1
v_gene: TRBV28
d_gene: -

CDR3aa: CASSLDRVGTGELFF
j_gene: TRBJ2-2
v_gene: TRBV6-5
d_gene: TRBD1

CDR3aa: CASSAVQNYEQYF
j_gene: TRBJ2-7
v_gene: TRBV5-1
d_gene: -

CDR3aa: CASSIGAGQPQHF
j_gene: TRBJ1-5
v_gene: TRBV19
d_gene: -

CDR3aa: CASTRQGQKYF
j_gene: TRBJ2-7
v_gene: TRBV28
d_gene: TRBD1

CDR3aa: CASSLVGAGQGSYEQYF
j_gene: TRBJ2-7
v_gene: TRBV11-2
d_gene: TRBD1

CDR3aa: CASSLAQGDGYTF
j_gene: TRBJ1-2
v_gene: TRBV7-2
d_gene: TRBD1

CDR3aa: CASSFSETGELFF
j_gene: TRBJ2-2
v_gene: TRBV5-4
d_gene: -

CDR3aa: CAWSRGGGLTSGVRETQYF
j_gene: TRBJ2-5
v_gene: TRBV30
d_gene: TRBD2

CDR3aa: CASSWTSGRALNEQFF
j_gene: TRBJ2-1
v_gene: TRBV5-1
d_gene: TRBD2

CDR3aa: CASSQDPTGGDTGELFF
j_gene: TRBJ2-2
v_gene: TRBV4-3
d_gene: -

CDR3aa: CASSPTMGNTEAFF
j_gene: TRBJ1-1
v_gene: TRBV3-1/TRBV3-2
d_gene: -

CDR3aa: CASSELSSGSFYEQYF
j_gene: TRBJ2-7
v_gene: TRBV10-2
d_gene: TRBD2